These 3 T cell receptor beta chains share one sample of origin, sequenced in a study of regulatory T cells in long-lasting Graves disease. Time point defined: persistent/refractory GD, antithyroid drugs over 5 years with positive TRAb. There was RNA extracted from PBMCs, and the TCR library was made from it. Libraries of TCR beta came from iRepertoire HTBI primers plus Arm-PCR of CDR3 regions. In TCRdb, the multiplex PCR reads were re-called with MiXCR into one record per CDR3 protein. Of some 330,000 distinct CDR3 sequences listed, about 23% were seen once; the top ten hold under 35%. The specimen was peripheral blood mononuclear cells (PBMCs), collected when the disease was refractory, from a patient treated with antithyroid drugs. These TCRs come from a woman in her forties with Graves disease.

This clonotype was detected ten times or more. The genes are TRBV6-1 and TRBJ2-7; 10 nucleotides agree with TRBD2. CDR1 is MNHNS and CDR2 is SASEGT in the germline V gene. With 4 bases clipped from V and 4 bases from J, the junction kept 7 bases outside the gene matches. The CDR3 runs to 15 residues. In DNA form, the CDR3 reads TGTGCCAGCAGTGTATCACTAGCGGGACCGTACGAGCAGTACTTC. This encodes CASSVSLAGPYEQYF.

This clonotype turned up a few times. DNA for the CDR3: TGTGCCAGCAGCGTAGACCCCGGAGCCCAAGAGACCCAGTACTTC. This codes for CASSVDPGAQETQYF. This rearrangement joins TRBV9 to TRBJ2-5; the D is unclear. The CDR3 is 15 residues long. From germline, CDR1 is SGDLS and CDR2 YYNGEE. V was pared by 0 bases and J by 1 base, with 10 bases between.

This clonotype was counted ten times or more. CDR3 bases: TGTGCCAGCAGTTATGTTAGGGACACTGAAGCTTTCTTT. Its protein is CASSYVRDTEAFF. The genes are TRBV6-5 and TRBJ1-1; D is undetermined. V was cut by 3 bases and J by 3 bases, with 8 bases left in between. The germline V gene encodes CDR1 MNHEY and CDR2 SVGAGI. The CDR3 loop spans 13 amino acids.